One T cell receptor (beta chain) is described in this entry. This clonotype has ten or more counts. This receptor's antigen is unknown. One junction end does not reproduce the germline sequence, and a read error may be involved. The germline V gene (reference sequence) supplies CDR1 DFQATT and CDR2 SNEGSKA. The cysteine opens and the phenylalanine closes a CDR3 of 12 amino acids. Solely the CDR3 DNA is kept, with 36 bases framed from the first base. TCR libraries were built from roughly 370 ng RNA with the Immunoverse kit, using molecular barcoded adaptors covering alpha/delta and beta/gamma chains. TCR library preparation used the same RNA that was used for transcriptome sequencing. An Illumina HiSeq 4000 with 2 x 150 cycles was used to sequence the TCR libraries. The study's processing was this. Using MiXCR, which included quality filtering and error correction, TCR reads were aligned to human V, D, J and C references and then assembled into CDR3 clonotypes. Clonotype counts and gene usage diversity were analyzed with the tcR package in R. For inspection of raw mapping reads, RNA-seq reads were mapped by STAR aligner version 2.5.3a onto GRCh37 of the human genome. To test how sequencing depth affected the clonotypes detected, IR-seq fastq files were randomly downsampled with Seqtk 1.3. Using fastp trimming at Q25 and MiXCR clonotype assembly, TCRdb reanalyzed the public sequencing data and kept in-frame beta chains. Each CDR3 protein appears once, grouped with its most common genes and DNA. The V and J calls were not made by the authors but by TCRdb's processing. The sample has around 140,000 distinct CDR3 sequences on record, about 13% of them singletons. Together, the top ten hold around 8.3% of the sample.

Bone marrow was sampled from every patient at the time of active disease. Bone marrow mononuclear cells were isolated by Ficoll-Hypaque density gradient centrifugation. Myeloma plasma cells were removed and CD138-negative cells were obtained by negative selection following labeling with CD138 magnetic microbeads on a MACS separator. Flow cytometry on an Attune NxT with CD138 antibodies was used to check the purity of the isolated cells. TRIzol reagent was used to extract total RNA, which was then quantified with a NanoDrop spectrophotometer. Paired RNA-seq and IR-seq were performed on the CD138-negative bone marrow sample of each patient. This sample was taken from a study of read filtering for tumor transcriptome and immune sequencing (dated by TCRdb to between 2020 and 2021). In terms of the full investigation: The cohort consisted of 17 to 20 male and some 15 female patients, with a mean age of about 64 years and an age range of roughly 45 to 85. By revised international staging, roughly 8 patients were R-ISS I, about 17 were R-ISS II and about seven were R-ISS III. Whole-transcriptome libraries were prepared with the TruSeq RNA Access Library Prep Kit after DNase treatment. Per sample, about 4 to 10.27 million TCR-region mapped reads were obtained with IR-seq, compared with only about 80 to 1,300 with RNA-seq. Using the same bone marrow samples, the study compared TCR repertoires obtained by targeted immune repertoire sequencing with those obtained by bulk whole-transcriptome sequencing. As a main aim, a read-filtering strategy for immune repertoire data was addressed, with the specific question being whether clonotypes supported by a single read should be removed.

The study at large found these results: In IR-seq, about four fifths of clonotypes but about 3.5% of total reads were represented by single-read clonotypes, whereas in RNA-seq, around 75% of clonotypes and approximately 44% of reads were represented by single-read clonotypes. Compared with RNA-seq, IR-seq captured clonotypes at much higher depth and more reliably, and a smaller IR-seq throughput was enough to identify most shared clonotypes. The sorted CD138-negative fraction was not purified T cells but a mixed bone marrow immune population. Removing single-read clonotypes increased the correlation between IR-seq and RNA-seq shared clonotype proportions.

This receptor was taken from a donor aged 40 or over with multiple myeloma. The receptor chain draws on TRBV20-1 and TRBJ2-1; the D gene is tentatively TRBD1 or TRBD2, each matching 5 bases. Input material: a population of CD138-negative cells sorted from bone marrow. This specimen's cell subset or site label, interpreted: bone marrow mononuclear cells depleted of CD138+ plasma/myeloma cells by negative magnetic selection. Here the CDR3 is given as CRARSGQGEQFF. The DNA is TGCAGAGCTAGGTCGGGGCAGGGTGAGCAGTTCTTC.